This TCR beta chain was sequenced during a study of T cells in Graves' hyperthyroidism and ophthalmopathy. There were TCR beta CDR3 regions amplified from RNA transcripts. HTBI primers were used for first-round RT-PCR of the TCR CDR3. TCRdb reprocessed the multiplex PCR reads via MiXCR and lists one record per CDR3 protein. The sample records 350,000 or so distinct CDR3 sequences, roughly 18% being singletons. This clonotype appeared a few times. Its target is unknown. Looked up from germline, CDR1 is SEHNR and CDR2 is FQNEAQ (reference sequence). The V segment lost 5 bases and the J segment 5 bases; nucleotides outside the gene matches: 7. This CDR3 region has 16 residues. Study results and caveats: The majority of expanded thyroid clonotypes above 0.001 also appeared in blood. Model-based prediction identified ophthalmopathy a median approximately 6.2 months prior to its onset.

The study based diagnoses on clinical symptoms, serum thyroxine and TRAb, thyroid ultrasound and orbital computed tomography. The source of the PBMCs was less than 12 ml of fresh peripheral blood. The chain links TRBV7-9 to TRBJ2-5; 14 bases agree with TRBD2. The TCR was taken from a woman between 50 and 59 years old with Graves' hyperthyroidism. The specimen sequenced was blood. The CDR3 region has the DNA TGTGCCAGCAGCCCGCCGGGACTAGCGGGGGTGGAGACCCAGTACTTC. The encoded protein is CASSPPGLAGVETQYF.